This T cell receptor beta chain appears in the sequencing data of a study of sequential checkpoint blockade in melanoma. Study at large: Maintenance nivolumab came after either treatment sequence.

Losses at the gene ends were 1 base for V and 2 bases for J; bases not matched to a gene: 8. Germline V gene data show CDR1 as SGHKS and CDR2 as YYEKEE (reference sequence). CDR3 length: 16 residues. This clone was counted between two and nine times. Treatment defined: randomized to nivolumab then ipilimumab (arm A) or the reverse (arm B). Method: immunoSEQ multiplex PCR; TCRdb's copy keeps in-frame clones and lacks some. The sample has 13,000 to 15,000 clones; 50% to 55% are singletons. The J gene is TRBJ2-7, the V gene TRBV5-5; 8 bases map to TRBD1. The source is a human donor with melanoma. The input for sequencing was CD8+ T cells sorted from blood (inferred from file names), taken from a patient given nivolumab and ipilimumab in sequence. The CDR3 DNA is TGTGCCAGCAGCTTGACCGGGACAGGTTTGCCCTACGAGCAGTACTTC. Encoded protein: CASSLTGTGLPYEQYF.